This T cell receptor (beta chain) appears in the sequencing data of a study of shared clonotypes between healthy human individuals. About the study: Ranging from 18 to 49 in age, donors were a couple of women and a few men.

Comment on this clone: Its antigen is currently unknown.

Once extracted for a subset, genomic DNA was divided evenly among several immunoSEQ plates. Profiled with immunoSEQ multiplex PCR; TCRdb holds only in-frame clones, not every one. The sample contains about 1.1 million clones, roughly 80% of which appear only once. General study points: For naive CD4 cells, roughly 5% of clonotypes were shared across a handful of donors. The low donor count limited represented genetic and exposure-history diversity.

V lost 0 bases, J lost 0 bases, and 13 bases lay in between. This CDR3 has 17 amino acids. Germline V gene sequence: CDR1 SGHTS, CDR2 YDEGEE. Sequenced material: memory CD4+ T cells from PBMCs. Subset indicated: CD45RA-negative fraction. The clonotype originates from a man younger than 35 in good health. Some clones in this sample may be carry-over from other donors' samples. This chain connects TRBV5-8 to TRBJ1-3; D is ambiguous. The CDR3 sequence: CASSLALKALSGNTIYF. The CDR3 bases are TGTGCCAGCAGCTTGGCCTTGAAGGCTCTCTCTGGAAACACCATATATTTT.